Shown below are 25 T cell receptor beta chains from a single sample sequenced in a study of identical twins. TCRdb recomputed calls from the 5' RACE reads with MiXCR, one row per CDR3 protein. The sample shows 150,000 or so distinct CDR3 sequences, around 3.6% of them seen only once. Sequencing input: memory T cells sorted from blood. These TCRs come from a man between 18 and 35 years old in good health.

This clonotype was seen ten or more times. CDR3 region: CASSEGRVNEQFF. The DNA for the CDR3 is TGCGCCAGCAGCGAGGGACGGGTCAATGAGCAGTTCTTC. The chain carries TRBV5-1 and TRBJ2-1; the D call may be TRBD1 or TRBD2 (5 bases each). The CDR3 has 13 residues. Deletions cut 4 bases from V and 6 bases from J, with 11 bases between. Germline CDR1 and CDR2: SGHRS and YFSETQ.

This clonotype came up many times. V usage is TRBV5-1 and J usage is TRBJ2-1, with 9 bases aligning to TRBD1. Looked up from germline, CDR1 is SGHRS and CDR2 is YFSETQ. V trimming: 0 bases; J trimming: 7 bases; junction bases outside the gene matches: 5. This CDR3 region has 15 residues. The CDR3 loop reads CASSLAGQGSNEQFF. CDR3 bases: TGCGCCAGCAGCTTGGCGGGACAGGGTAGTAATGAGCAGTTCTTC.

This clonotype was seen ten or more times. The CDR3 region is CASSFQRSGEQFF. The CDR3 region has the DNA TGTGCCAGCAGTTTCCAAAGGAGTGGTGAGCAGTTCTTC. The gene calls are TRBV12-3 or TRBV12-4 and TRBJ2-1; D gene unclear. This CDR3 spans 13 amino acids. V lost 3 bases and J lost 9, with 12 bases in between.

This clonotype has ten or more counts. This chain uses TRBV5-5 with TRBJ2-7; D is ambiguous. Trimming took off 2 bases at V and 5 bases at J, with 8 bases between the two ends. Germline assignment: CDR1 SGHKS and CDR2 YYEKEE (reference sequence). This CDR3 is 12 amino acids long. For the CDR3, the DNA is TGTGCCAGCAGCTTCGGGTCGGACGAGCAGTACTTC. As protein: CASSFGSDEQYF.

This clonotype was detected only a few times. The chain combines TRBV5-1 with TRBJ2-1; 9 nucleotides align to TRBD1. Germline V gene lookup returns CDR1 SGHRS and CDR2 YFSETQ. Losses at the gene ends were 4 bases for V and 7 bases for J; bases not matched to a gene: 9. The CDR3 extends over 15 amino acids. The CDR3 sequence is CASSPGDRVGNEQFF. CDR3 bases: TGCGCCAGCAGCCCGGGGGACAGGGTAGGAAATGAGCAGTTCTTC.

This clonotype was found many times. The chain uses TRBV12-3 or TRBV12-4 and TRBJ1-5, with 7 bases fitting TRBD1. The CDR3 loop spans 14 amino acids. Trimming removed 6 bases from V and 7 bases from J; junction bases left unmatched: 9. The CDR3 loop is CASSRGQSWQPQHF. The DNA for the CDR3 is TGTGCCAGCAGCCGGGGACAGTCATGGCAGCCCCAGCATTTT.

This clonotype was recorded many times. The J gene is TRBJ1-5, the V gene TRBV20-1; 7 nucleotides line up with TRBD1. This CDR3 is built from 15 residues. CDR1 is DFQATT, CDR2 SNEGSKA, per germline (reference sequence). V lost 6 bases and J lost 7; bases outside the gene matches: 15. CDR3 DNA: TGCAGTGCAGTGGACCAAACAGGGGCGGCACAGCCCCAGCATTTT. It yields the protein CSAVDQTGAAQPQHF.

This clonotype was seen ten or more times. The chain couples TRBV20-1 to TRBJ1-1, with a weak D call TRBD1 (5 bases). The length of the CDR3 is 14 residues. CDR1 and CDR2 from the germline V gene are DFQATT and SNEGSKA (reference sequence). Trimming left V 0 bases short and J 4 bases short, with 12 bases between. In nucleotides, the CDR3 is TGCAGTGCTAGAGATCCGGGGGGTAGCACTGAAGCTTTCTTT. Translating it yields CSARDPGGSTEAFF.

In its sample, this clonotype was seen many times. CDR3 DNA: TGTGCCAGCAGCTTAGATCTGGTCAGGGCCTATGGCTACACCTTC. Amino acid sequence: CASSLDLVRAYGYTF. V usage is TRBV11-2 and J usage is TRBJ1-2; tentative D call: TRBD1 (5 bases). The CDR3 is 15 residues long. V was trimmed by 0 bases and J by 4 bases, leaving 12 bases between them. The germline CDR1 and CDR2 sequences are SGHAT and FQNNGV.

This clonotype was seen many times. The chain joins TRBV5-1 to TRBJ2-3, with unresolved D. The CDR3 has 13 amino acids. Germline V gene lookup returns CDR1 SGHRS and CDR2 YFSETQ. V lost 5 bases and J lost 2, with 9 bases in between. The CDR3 DNA reads as TGCGCCAGCAGAGGCGACCCCACAGATACGCAGTATTTT. It is translated as CASRGDPTDTQYF. Based on the CDR3 plus reference TRBV5-1 and TRBJ2-3, the full variable domain is KAGVTQTPRYLIKTRGQQVTLSCSPISGHRSVSWYQQTPGQGLQFLFEYFSETQRNKGNFPGRFSGRQFSNSRSEMNVSTLELGDSALYLCASRGDPTDTQYFGPGTRLTVL.

This clonotype was seen repeatedly, ten times or more. The chain combines TRBV12-3 or TRBV12-4 with TRBJ2-1; D is ambiguous. The V and J ends lost 4 bases and 6 bases respectively, with 7 bases between them. The CDR3 has 12 amino acids. The CDR3 sequence: CASSWFGNEQFF. CDR3 DNA sequence: TGTGCCAGCAGTTGGTTCGGCAATGAGCAGTTCTTC.

This clonotype came up many times. The chain combines TRBV3-1 with TRBJ2-4; possibly TRBD2 for D (5 bases). V gave up 1 base and J gave up 1 base, with 14 bases separating them. The CDR3 is 17 residues long. Germline V CDR1 and CDR2: LGHDT, YNNKEL (reference sequence). CDR3 DNA sequence: TGTGCCAGCAGCCAAGTAGTGGGGAGAAGGGCCAAAAACATTCAGTACTTC. This translates into CASSQVVGRRAKNIQYF.

The table lists this clonotype with many counts. The V gene is TRBV2, the J gene TRBJ1-1, with D possibly TRBD1 on 5 matching bases. This CDR3 spans 13 amino acids. V dropped 6 bases and J dropped 1 base, with 9 bases sitting between them. Per the germline V gene, CDR1 is SNHLY and CDR2 is FYNNEI. The CDR3 protein is CASRHTGNTEAFF. The CDR3 DNA is TGTGCCAGCAGACACACAGGGAACACTGAAGCTTTCTTT.

This clonotype appeared a few times. The chain links TRBV7-6 to TRBJ2-5, with a weak D call TRBD1 (6 bases). This CDR3 has 14 residues. V was clipped by 5 bases and J by 1 base, with 11 bases between them. Germline V gene sequence: CDR1 SGHVS, CDR2 FNYEAQ. The CDR3 region is CASSTRTVQETQYF. For the CDR3, the DNA is TGTGCCAGCAGCACTAGGACAGTCCAAGAGACCCAGTACTTC.

The table lists this clonotype with many counts. The rearrangement uses TRBV3-1 and TRBJ2-3; possibly TRBD1 or TRBD2 for D (5 bases each). Trimming cost V 0 bases and J 10 bases, with 11 bases left between them. Germline V gene lookup returns CDR1 LGHDT and CDR2 YNNKEL (reference sequence). CDR3 length: 13 residues. The DNA of the CDR3 is TGTGCCAGCAGCCAAGAAACAATGGGGGCGCAGTATTTT. Protein sequence: CASSQETMGAQYF.

This clonotype was counted at least ten times. The chain uses TRBV12-3 or TRBV12-4 and TRBJ1-4; D is undetermined. This CDR3 has 13 amino acids. V was shortened by 5 bases and J by 5 bases, with 9 bases between the two germline ends. The CDR3 is CASSTGGNEKLFF. The CDR3 DNA is TGTGCCAGCAGTACCGGAGGGAATGAAAAACTGTTTTTT.

This clonotype was detected many times. The chain recombines TRBV6-1 with TRBJ2-4; TRBD2 matches at 8 bases. Germline trimming cut 3 bases from V and 1 base from J; bases unmatched to any gene: 5. The CDR3 length is 16 residues. Germline V gene sequence: CDR1 MNHNS, CDR2 SASEGT. The CDR3: CASSDGGALAKNIQYF. The CDR3 DNA sequence: TGTGCCAGCAGTGACGGGGGGGCCCTGGCCAAAAACATTCAGTACTTC.

This clonotype was counted many times. The chain is built from TRBV24-1 and TRBJ2-1, with 13 bases lining up with TRBD2. The germline V gene has CDR1 KGHDR and CDR2 SFDVKD. V was pared by 4 bases and J by 9 bases, with 17 bases of the junction left unmatched. The CDR3 length is 19 residues. The CDR3 sequence is CATSEAGTSGEGLSGEQFF. The CDR3, as DNA: TGTGCCACCAGTGAGGCCGGGACTAGCGGGGAAGGGTTGAGTGGTGAGCAGTTCTTC.

This clonotype was seen repeatedly, ten times or more. The V and J genes are TRBV28 and TRBJ2-7, with 10 positions matching TRBD2. V lost 6 bases to trimming and J lost 6 bases; unmatched junction nucleotides: 11. The CDR3 sequence is 15 residues long. Germline lookup yields CDR1 MDHEN and CDR2 SYDVKM. The CDR3 DNA reads as TGTGCCAGCAGCTATCTAGCGGGAGTTTTTTCCGAGCAGTACGTC. It translates to CASSYLAGVFSEQYV.

There are many counts of this clonotype. The chain couples TRBV29-1 to TRBJ2-2; D uncertain. Germline-derived CDR1 and CDR2 are SQVTM and ANQGSEA. Trimming removed 4 bases at V and 8 bases at J, with 11 bases between. CDR3 length equals 12 residues. The CDR3 DNA is TGCAGCGTTGGCCCAGCATCTGGGGAGCTGTTTTTT. Its translation is CSVGPASGELFF.

This clonotype occurred once. The V and J genes are TRBV20-1 and TRBJ2-1, with no clear D. Trimming removed 0 bases at V and 8 bases at J, with 14 bases between. Germline CDR1 DFQATT, CDR2 SNEGSKA (reference sequence). The CDR3 spans 14 residues. The CDR3 sequence: CSARDLTIRDEQFF. The CDR3 nucleotides read TGCAGTGCTAGAGATCTCACGATTCGGGATGAGCAGTTCTTC.

Ten or more counts support this clonotype. The chain employs TRBV29-1 and TRBJ1-3, with no clear D. CDR1 is SQVTM and CDR2 is ANQGSEA in the germline V gene. The length of the CDR3 is 12 residues. V lost 4 bases, J lost 0 bases, and 4 bases lay in between. The CDR3 spells CSVVSSGNTIYF. CDR3 bases: TGCAGCGTTGTAAGCTCTGGAAACACCATATATTTT.

This clonotype was recorded at least ten times. The chain has TRBV28 and TRBJ1-2; TRBD1 matches at 7 bases. The CDR3 totals 14 residues. With 3 bases clipped from V and 5 bases from J, the junction kept 6 bases outside the gene matches. Germline V gene data show CDR1 as MDHEN and CDR2 as SYDVKM. The CDR3 spells CASSFTGAVYGYTF. Here the CDR3 DNA reads TGTGCCAGCAGTTTCACAGGGGCCGTTTATGGCTACACCTTC.

This clonotype was picked up many times. The rearrangement links TRBV20-1 to TRBJ2-7; D gene uncertain. The CDR3 totals 13 residues. Germline V CDR1 and CDR2: DFQATT, SNEGSKA (reference sequence). Between the trimmed V and J ends, which lost 3 bases and 6 bases, there was a span of 15 bases. The CDR3 DNA sequence: TGCAGTGCTAGGTTATACAGTCCCTTCGAGCAGTACTTC. Translating it yields CSARLYSPFEQYF.

This clonotype was detected many times. J is TRBJ2-5 and V is TRBV3-1; D unresolved. The V gene's germline CDR1 is LGHDT and CDR2 YNNKEL (reference sequence). Trimming stripped 4 bases from V and 1 base from J, with 13 bases between. The CDR3 sequence is 15 residues long. The CDR3 DNA follows: TGTGCCAGCAGCCCCCGGGCGGCTATCCAAGAGACCCAGTACTTC. Its protein product is CASSPRAAIQETQYF.